This T cell receptor beta chain originates from a study of blood T cell repertoires in COVID-19. Profiling relied on immunoSEQ multiplex PCR, and the TCRdb table lists in-frame clones only, not all of them. Of 200,000 to 250,000 clones in the sample, 83% were seen once. The CDR3 is 12 residues long. With 5 bases removed from V and 9 bases from J, the gap between germline ends came to 11 bases. The germline V gene has CDR1 SGHTA and CDR2 FQGNSA. Sequences were obtained from peripheral blood. The chain has TRBV7-2 and TRBJ2-1; D perhaps matches TRBD1 (5 bases). The sequence came from a woman younger than 45 with COVID-19, enrolled during active disease. CDR3 sequence reads: CASSPYTGEQFF. CDR3 in DNA: TGTGCCAGCAGCCCCTATACAGGTGAGCAGTTCTTC.